A single sample is the source of the 27 T cell receptor beta chains below, sequenced in a study of T cell responses to AZD1222 COVID-19 vaccine. TCRdb's copy holds only in-frame clones and misses some; the assay was immunoSEQ multiplex PCR. The sample shows some 280,000 clones, 90% to 95% of them seen only once. The source material was peripheral blood, sampled 28 days after the second AZD1222 dose. The receptors shown here come from an adult who received the AZD1222 COVID-19 vaccine.

In this sample, this clone turned up once. This chain connects TRBV6-5 to TRBJ1-2; D perhaps matches TRBD1 (5 bases). The CDR3 sequence is 15 residues long. V was pared by 2 bases and J by 5 bases, with 15 bases between. CDR1 is MNHEY and CDR2 is SVGAGI in the germline V gene. CDR3 nucleotides: TGTGCCAGCAGTTACGCAACAGGAGTTGGATATGGCTACACCTTC. Protein sequence: CASSYATGVGYGYTF.

This chain connects TRBV6-5 to TRBJ2-7, with 7 bases matching TRBD1. From germline, CDR1 is MNHEY and CDR2 SVGAGI. There are 14 residues in the CDR3. With 6 bases clipped from V and 0 bases from J, the junction kept 5 bases outside the gene matches. The DNA of the CDR3 is TGTGCCAGCAGACGTCGGGACAGCTCCTACGAGCAGTACTTC. It codes for CASRRRDSSYEQYF.

V and J are TRBV4-1 and TRBJ1-4; 7 bases agree with TRBD1. Looked up from germline, CDR1 is MGHRA and CDR2 is YSYEKL. The junction had 2 bases not matched to a gene; V was cut back by 1 base and J by 3 bases. The CDR3 is 15 amino acids. CDR3 sequence reads: CASSQAGQPNEKLFF. The DNA for the CDR3 is TGCGCCAGCAGCCAAGCGGGACAGCCTAATGAAAAACTGTTTTTT.

J is TRBJ2-6 and V is TRBV27; D gene unclear. The V gene's germline CDR1 is MNHEY and CDR2 SMNVEV (reference sequence). Trimming took 3 bases from V and 0 from J, leaving 6 bases between them. CDR3 size: 15 residues. CDR3 in amino acids: CASSLGSSGANVLTF. DNA for the CDR3: TGTGCCAGCAGTTTGGGATCCTCTGGGGCCAACGTCCTGACTTTC.

The chain has TRBV6-2 or TRBV6-3 and TRBJ1-2; TRBD1 agrees at 12 bases. V shed 4 bases, J shed 10 bases, and the junction held 13 bases outside the gene matches. CDR3 length: 16 residues. The germline V gene has CDR1 MNHEY and CDR2 SVGEGT. The DNA for the CDR3 is TGTGCCAGCAGTTGGCCCCCCGGGACAGGGGGCGCACACTACACCTTC. It codes for CASSWPPGTGGAHYTF.

The genes are TRBV5-6 and TRBJ1-6; no definite D call. CDR1 is SGHDT and CDR2 is YYEEEE in the germline V gene. The CDR3 has 17 amino acids. Trimming took off 0 bases at V and 1 base at J, with 11 bases between the two ends. As DNA, the CDR3 is TGTGCCAGCAGCTTGGCCGAGGCCTCATCCTATAATTCACCCCTCCACTTT. This encodes CASSLAEASSYNSPLHF.

The gene calls are TRBV28 and TRBJ2-7; weak D call: TRBD1 (5 bases). The germline gives CDR1 MDHEN, CDR2 SYDVKM. V lost 6 bases, J lost 1 base, and 10 bases lay in between. The CDR3 contains 13 residues. In DNA, the CDR3 is TGTGCCAGCAGATCGACAGATTCCTACGAGCAGTACTTC. This translates into CASRSTDSYEQYF.

There are a few counts of this clone. This sequence joins TRBV5-5 and TRBJ1-6, with D possibly being TRBD1 (5 bases). Germline V gene lookup returns CDR1 SGHKS and CDR2 YYEKEE (reference sequence). Trimming took 1 base from V and 8 from J, leaving 13 bases between them. The CDR3 has 15 residues. Here the CDR3 reads CASSLIDSLYSPLHF. The CDR3 DNA reads as TGTGCCAGCAGCTTGATTGACAGCCTCTATTCACCCCTCCACTTT.

This chain links TRBV5-6 with TRBJ1-1; possible D gene TRBD1, 5 bases. The V and J ends lost 0 bases and 1 base respectively, with 7 bases between them. The CDR3 has 14 amino acids. Germline V gene lookup returns CDR1 SGHDT and CDR2 YYEEEE. This CDR3 is CASSLATGNTEAFF. CDR3 nucleotide sequence: TGTGCCAGCAGCTTGGCCACAGGGAACACTGAAGCTTTCTTT.

The V and J genes are TRBV9 and TRBJ1-5, with a tentative D call TRBD1 (5 bases). This CDR3 has 13 amino acids. From germline, CDR1 is SGDLS and CDR2 YYNGEE. V was pared by 2 bases and J by 5 bases, with 8 bases between. This CDR3 is CASSVDSYQPQHF. DNA of the CDR3: TGTGCCAGCAGCGTCGACAGTTATCAGCCCCAGCATTTT.

The chain carries TRBV5-6 and TRBJ1-2; no firm D call. The CDR3 covers 12 residues. Trimming took off 7 bases at V and 4 bases at J, with 11 bases between the two ends. Germline values: CDR1 SGHDT, CDR2 YYEEEE. CDR3: CASGSASYGYTF. CDR3 in DNA: TGTGCCAGCGGGTCTGCCTCCTATGGCTACACCTTC.

The rearrangement links TRBV28 to TRBJ2-5; D ambiguous. The CDR3 contains 13 residues. Trimming removed 7 bases from V and 7 bases from J, with 16 bases in between. From germline, CDR1 is MDHEN and CDR2 SYDVKM. In nucleotides, the CDR3 is TGTGCCAGCATTACGGGCCATTCGGGGACCCAGTACTTC. Its protein is CASITGHSGTQYF.

This chain joins TRBV7-2 and TRBJ1-1; 7 bases align to TRBD1. With V trimmed by 4 bases and J by 4 bases, 6 bases remained unmatched. Germline CDR1 is SGHTA and CDR2 is FQGNSA. The CDR3 is made up of 14 amino acids. The CDR3 nucleotides read TGTGCCAGCAGCTCGGGACAGTCCTTCACTGAAGCTTTCTTT. This sequence encodes CASSSGQSFTEAFF.

The chain links TRBV2 to TRBJ1-5, with TRBD1 identical over 7 bases. The ends lost 5 bases at V and 1 base at J; junction bases unmatched: 5. The CDR3 covers 15 residues. The germline CDR1 and CDR2 sequences are SNHLY and FYNNEI. Here the CDR3 reads CASSHRGGSNQPQHF. The CDR3 DNA reads TGTGCCAGCAGTCACAGGGGCGGCAGCAATCAGCCCCAGCATTTT.

This chain connects TRBV6-2 or TRBV6-3 to TRBJ1-5; D gene unclear. The CDR3 sequence is 13 residues long. CDR1 is MNHEY and CDR2 is SVGEGT in the germline V gene. Trimming pared 2 bases from V and 4 bases from J, leaving 6 bases between. The DNA of the CDR3 is TGTGCCAGCAGTTACGTGTTGAATCAGCCCCAGCATTTT. This gives the protein CASSYVLNQPQHF.

The CDR3 spells CGHPPQGAFF. The CDR3 bases are TGTGGACACCCGCCCCAAGGAGCTTTCTTT. V usage is TRBV27 and J usage is TRBJ1-1; no firm D call. The CDR3 has 10 residues. Per germline, CDR1 MNHEY and CDR2 SMNVEV (reference sequence).

The genes are TRBV19 and TRBJ1-1; D may be TRBD1 (6 bases). Trimming removed 5 bases at V and 6 bases at J, with 16 bases between. This CDR3 comprises 14 residues. The germline gives CDR1 LNHDA, CDR2 SQIVND (reference sequence). The CDR3: CASSPQGLAAEAFF. The CDR3 DNA follows: TGTGCCAGTAGTCCACAGGGTCTCGCCGCTGAAGCTTTCTTT.

The J gene is TRBJ2-3, the V gene TRBV20-1, with D hard to call. The CDR3 runs 10 residues. The V gene's germline CDR1 is DFQATT and CDR2 SNEGSKA (reference sequence). V was shortened by 5 bases and J by 4 bases, with 4 bases between the two germline ends. CDR3 nucleotide sequence: TGCAGTGCTGGGGCAGATACGCAGTATTTT. It translates to CSAGADTQYF.

This chain joins TRBV11-2 and TRBJ1-1, with D possibly being TRBD1 (5 bases). The CDR3 contains 14 residues. V gave up 5 bases and J gave up 1 base, with 11 bases separating them. Germline CDR1 and CDR2: SGHAT and FQNNGV. CDR3 coding DNA: TGTGCCAGCAGCACCCAGGGCTGGAACACTGAAGCTTTCTTT. This sequence encodes CASSTQGWNTEAFF.

CDR3 DNA sequence: TGCAGTGCTAGTTATCAAGGGCATACTGATTCACCCCTCCACTTT. As protein: CSASYQGHTDSPLHF. The chain has TRBV20-1 and TRBJ1-6; D is undetermined. V shed 3 bases and J shed 8 bases, with 17 bases lying between them. Germline CDR1 and CDR2: DFQATT and SNEGSKA (reference sequence). CDR3 length: 15 residues.

V gene TRBV18 combines with J gene TRBJ1-5; D gene ambiguous. Trimming shortened V by 2 bases and J by 1 base, and 6 bases separated the two germline ends. Looked up from germline, CDR1 is KGHSH and CDR2 is LQKENI. This CDR3 is 14 amino acids long. The CDR3 coding sequence is TGTGCCAGCTCACCAGGGGTGAGCAATCAGCCCCAGCATTTT. It yields the protein CASSPGVSNQPQHF.

V gene TRBV3-1 (or the pseudogene TRBV3-2) combines with J gene TRBJ1-1; weak D call: TRBD1 (6 bases). CDR3 length: 14 residues. Trimming took 2 bases from V and 2 from J, leaving 9 bases between them. The germline CDR1 and CDR2 sequences are LGHDT and YNNKEL (reference sequence). The CDR3 region is CASSQQGINTEAFF. CDR3 DNA: TGTGCCAGCAGCCAACAGGGGATAAACACTGAAGCTTTCTTT.

The CDR3 here is CASSEATGTGAGYTF. CDR3 in DNA: TGTGCCAGCAGTGAAGCAACCGGGACAGGGGCGGGCTACACCTTC. V and J are TRBV6-1 and TRBJ1-2; TRBD1 matches 10 bases. The germline gives CDR1 MNHNS, CDR2 SASEGT. This CDR3 is built from 15 residues. J was trimmed by 8 bases and V by 0 bases; bases with no gene match: 6.

The chain uses TRBV7-9 and TRBJ2-2; 9 nucleotides agree with TRBD1. Germline assignment: CDR1 SEHNR and CDR2 FQNEAQ (reference sequence). Trimming took 8 bases from V and 1 from J; bases not matched to a gene: 5. The CDR3 consists of 15 residues. DNA for the CDR3: TGTGCCAGCGGTAACAGGGGGCAGAACACCGGGGAGCTGTTTTTT. Amino acid sequence: CASGNRGQNTGELFF.

The V and J genes are TRBV7-8 and TRBJ1-1; D remains unclear. V was shortened by 7 bases and J by 1 base, with 10 bases between the two germline ends. CDR1 and CDR2 (germline): SGHVS, FQNEAQ. This CDR3 spans 13 amino acids. The CDR3 nucleotides read TGTGCCAGCAATGACATGCCGAACACTGAAGCTTTCTTT. Amino acids: CASNDMPNTEAFF.

As to this clone: The same CDR3 arises from other DNA sequences in this sample as well. V usage is TRBV2 and J usage is TRBJ2-3; maybe TRBD2 (6 bases). Trimming left V 8 bases short and J 0 bases short, with 15 bases between. CDR3 size: 15 residues. CDR1 and CDR2 (germline): SNHLY, FYNNEI. CDR3 nucleotide sequence: TGTGCCAGCTCTGAGAGTAGCGGTAGCACAGATACGCAGTATTTT. Its protein is CASSESSGSTDTQYF.

V is TRBV6-5 and J is TRBJ1-1; no firm D call. V lost 5 bases and J lost 4, with 14 bases in between. The CDR3 length is 14 residues. Germline V CDR1 and CDR2: MNHEY, SVGAGI. CDR3 DNA sequence: TGTGCCAGCAGTCCTACTGGGGAGAGCACTGAAGCTTTCTTT. It encodes CASSPTGESTEAFF.